This is a list of T cell receptor beta chains from one sample in a study of tumor and adjacent non-tumor tissue in lung cancer. TCRdb re-called the multiplex PCR reads through MiXCR, storing one row per CDR3 protein. Found here are 35,000 to 50,000 distinct CDR3 sequences, roughly 60% of them singletons; the top ten hold 35% to 50%. Sequenced sample: distant non-tumor lung tissue. All receptors derive from a man aged 50 to 59 with non-small cell lung cancer. Each CDR3 is given with its conserved first and last residue.

j_call | v_call | cdr3_aa
TRBJ2-2 | TRBV5-6 | CASSLEAGELFF
TRBJ1-5 | TRBV7-9 | CASSLGAGLNNQPQHF
TRBJ2-3 | TRBV6-1 | CASSEGRFRDSTDTQYF
TRBJ2-3 | TRBV13 | CASSLGGRAEGTQYF
TRBJ1-1 | TRBV29-1 | CSVAGWDTEAFF
TRBJ1-2 | TRBV10-3 | CAIRDSNYGYTF
TRBJ2-7 | TRBV10-3 | CAISESVLNPYEQYF
TRBJ1-1 | TRBV5-6 | CASSPVGGWANTEAFF
TRBJ2-2 | TRBV11-2 | CVSSLVLATGELFF
TRBJ2-7 | TRBV6-5 | CASSRTGAQTLYEQYF
TRBJ1-1 | TRBV28 | CASRLTGTEAFF
TRBJ2-5 | TRBV6-5 | CASWDSRETQYF
TRBJ1-1 | TRBV11-2 | CASSLKRDIEAFF
TRBJ2-3 | TRBV28 | CASSFLQGTDTQYF